This TCR beta chain was profiled in a study of T cell repertoires in cytomegalovirus infection (dated by TCRdb to about 2019). Looking at the study overall: The peptide stimulations were aimed at well-studied HLA-B-restricted epitopes as well as recently identified HLA-C-restricted CMV epitopes, whose presentation resists viral immunomodulation. Because public TCR beta signatures pointed to carriage of CMV infection together with the matching HLA type, the HLA type of each donor mattered for the analysis.

Findings and caveats that apply to the study as a whole: In the ex vivo response, HLA-C-restricted CMV-specific TCR beta clonotypes were dominant, and in two of eight donors the single most frequent clonotype came from this HLA-C-restricted group. Carriers of CMV infection plus the relevant HLA type were discriminated by the cumulative frequency of public TCR beta family members in the study cohort and in an independent roughly 400-donor cohort.

This clonotype was detected a few times. This clone's antigen is unknown. At one of its ends the junction is not consistent with the germline gene, which may arise from a read error. In light of the paper, this sample's treatment or condition label describes: in vitro stimulation with specific CMV peptide epitopes to enrich CMV-specific T cells. These reads were obtained on an Illumina HiSeq 1500. In-frame beta chains were kept once TCRdb had trimmed the public reads at Q25 with fastp and called clones with MiXCR. Every entry covers one CDR3 protein and lists the most common genes and DNA from its rows. The sample yields 570,000 or so distinct CDR3 sequences; 40% were counted once. The top ten clones comprise around 46% of the sample. Sequences SGHVS (CDR1) and FQNEAQ (CDR2) are obtained from the germline V gene. The CDR3 spans 15 residues, from the cysteine through the phenylalanine. Just the 45-base CDR3 DNA is kept, in frame starting at base 1.

The specimen was cultured PBMCs, collected from culture after CMV antigen stimulation. This receptor was taken from a human donor in good health (CMV status not recorded). Some clones in this sample may be carry-over from other donors' samples. Recombination connected TRBV7-8 to TRBJ1-1; 7 bases in the middle match TRBD1. The CDR3 is CASSTQATGNTEAFF. Read as DNA, the sequence is TGTGCCAGCAGTACGCAGGCGACAGGGAACACTGAAGCTTTTTTT.